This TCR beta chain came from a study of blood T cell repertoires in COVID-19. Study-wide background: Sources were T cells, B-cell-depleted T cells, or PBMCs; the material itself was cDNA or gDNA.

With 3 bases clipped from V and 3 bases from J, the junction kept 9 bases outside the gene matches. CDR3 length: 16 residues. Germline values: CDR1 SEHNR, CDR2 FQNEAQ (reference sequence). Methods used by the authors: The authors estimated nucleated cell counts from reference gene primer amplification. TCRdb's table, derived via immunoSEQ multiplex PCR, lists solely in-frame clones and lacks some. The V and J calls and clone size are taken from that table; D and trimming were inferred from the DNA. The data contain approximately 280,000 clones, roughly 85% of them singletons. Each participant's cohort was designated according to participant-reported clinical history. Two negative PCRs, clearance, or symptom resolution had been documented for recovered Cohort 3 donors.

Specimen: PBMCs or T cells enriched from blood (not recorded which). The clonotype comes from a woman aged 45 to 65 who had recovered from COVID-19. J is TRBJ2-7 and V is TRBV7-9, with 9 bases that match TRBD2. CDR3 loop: CASSFAGGFQFYEQYF. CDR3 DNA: TGTGCCAGCAGCTTTGCGGGAGGGTTTCAGTTCTACGAGCAGTACTTC.